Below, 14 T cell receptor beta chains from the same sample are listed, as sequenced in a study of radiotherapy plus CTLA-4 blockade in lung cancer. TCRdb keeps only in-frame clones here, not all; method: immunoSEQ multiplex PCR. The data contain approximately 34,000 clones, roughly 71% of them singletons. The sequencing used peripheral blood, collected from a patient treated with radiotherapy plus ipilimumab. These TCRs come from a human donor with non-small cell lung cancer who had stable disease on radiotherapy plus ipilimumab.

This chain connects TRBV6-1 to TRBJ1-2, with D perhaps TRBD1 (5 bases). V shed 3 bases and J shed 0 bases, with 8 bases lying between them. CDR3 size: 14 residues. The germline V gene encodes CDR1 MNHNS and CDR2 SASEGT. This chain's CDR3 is CASSDGAANYGYTF. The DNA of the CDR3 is TGTGCCAGCAGTGATGGGGCAGCTAACTATGGCTACACCTTC.

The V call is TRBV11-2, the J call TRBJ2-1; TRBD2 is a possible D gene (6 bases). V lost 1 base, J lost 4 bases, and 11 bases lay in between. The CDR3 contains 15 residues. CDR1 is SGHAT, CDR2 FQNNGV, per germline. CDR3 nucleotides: TGTGCCAGCAGCTTAGGGAGGGCGACTTACAATGAGCAGTTCTTC. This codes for CASSLGRATYNEQFF.

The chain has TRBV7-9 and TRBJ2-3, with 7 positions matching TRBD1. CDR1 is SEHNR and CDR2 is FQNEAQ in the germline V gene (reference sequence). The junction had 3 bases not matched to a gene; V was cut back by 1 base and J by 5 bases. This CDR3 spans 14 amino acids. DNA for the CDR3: TGTGCCAGCAGCTTAGGGGCAGGGGGAGATACGCAGTATTTT. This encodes CASSLGAGGDTQYF. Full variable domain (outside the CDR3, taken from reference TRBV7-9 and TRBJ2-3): DTGVSQNPRHKITKRGQNVTFRCDPISEHNRLYWYRQTLGQGPEFLTYFQNEAQLEKSRLLSDRFSAERPKGSFSTLEIQRTEQGDSAMYLCASSLGAGGDTQYFGPGTRLTVL.

The CDR3 reads CASSLSTGAYNEQFF. CDR3 coding DNA: TGCGCCAGCAGCTTGTCGACAGGGGCGTACAATGAGCAGTTCTTC. The rearrangement joins TRBV5-1 to TRBJ2-1, with 8 nucleotides matching TRBD1. The CDR3 length is 15 residues. The J segment lost 4 bases and the V segment lost 1 base, leaving 4 bases of the junction unmatched. The germline CDR1 and CDR2 sequences are SGHRS and YFSETQ.

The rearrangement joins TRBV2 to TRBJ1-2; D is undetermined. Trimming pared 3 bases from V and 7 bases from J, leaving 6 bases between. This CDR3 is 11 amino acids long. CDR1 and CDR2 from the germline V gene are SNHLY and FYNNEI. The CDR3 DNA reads TGTGCCAGCAGTGAGAGGGTTGGCTACACCTTC. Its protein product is CASSERVGYTF.

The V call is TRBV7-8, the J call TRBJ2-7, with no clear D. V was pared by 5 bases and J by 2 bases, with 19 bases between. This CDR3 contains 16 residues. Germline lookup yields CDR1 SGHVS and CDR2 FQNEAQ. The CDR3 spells CASSRNVGDSTYEQYF. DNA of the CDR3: TGTGCCAGCAGCCGAAATGTAGGAGACTCGACCTACGAGCAGTACTTC.

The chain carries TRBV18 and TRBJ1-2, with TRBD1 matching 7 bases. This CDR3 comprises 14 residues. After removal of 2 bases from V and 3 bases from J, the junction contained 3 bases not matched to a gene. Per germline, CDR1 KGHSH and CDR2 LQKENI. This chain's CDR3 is CASSPSGTDYGYTF. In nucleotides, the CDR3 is TGTGCCAGCTCACCATCTGGGACAGACTATGGCTACACCTTC. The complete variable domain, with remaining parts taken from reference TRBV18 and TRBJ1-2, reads NAGVMQNPRHLVRRRGQEARLRCSPMKGHSHVYWYRQLPEEGLKFMVYLQKENIIDESGMPKERFSAEFPKEGPSILRIQQVVRGDSAAYFCASSPSGTDYGYTFGSGTRLTVV.

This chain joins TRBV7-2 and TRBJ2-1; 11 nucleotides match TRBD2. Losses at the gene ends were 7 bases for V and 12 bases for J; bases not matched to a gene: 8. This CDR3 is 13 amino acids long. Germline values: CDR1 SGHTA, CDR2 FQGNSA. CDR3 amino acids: CASTPNGLAGQFF. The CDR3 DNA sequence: TGTGCCAGCACCCCAAACGGACTAGCGGGGCAGTTCTTC.

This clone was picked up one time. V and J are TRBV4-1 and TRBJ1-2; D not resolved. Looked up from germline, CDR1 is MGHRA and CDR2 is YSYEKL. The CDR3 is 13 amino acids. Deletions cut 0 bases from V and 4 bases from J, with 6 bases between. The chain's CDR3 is CASSQDDVYGYTF. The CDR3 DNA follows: TGCGCCAGCAGCCAAGATGATGTCTATGGCTACACCTTC.

CDR3 loop: CASYPAGMNTEAFF. The CDR3 nucleotides are TGTGCCAGCTATCCCGCGGGTATGAACACTGAAGCTTTCTTT. J is TRBJ1-1 and V is TRBV18; no clear D. The germline V gene has CDR1 KGHSH and CDR2 LQKENI. V lost 7 bases to trimming and J lost 0 bases, with 12 bases between them. The CDR3 runs 14 residues.

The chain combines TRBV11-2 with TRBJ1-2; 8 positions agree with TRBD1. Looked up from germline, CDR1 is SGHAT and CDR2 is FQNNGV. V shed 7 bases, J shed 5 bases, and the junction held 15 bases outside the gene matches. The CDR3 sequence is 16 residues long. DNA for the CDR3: TGTGCCAGCACCCCAATTCGGACAGGGCGACTGTATGGCTACACCTTC. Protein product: CASTPIRTGRLYGYTF.

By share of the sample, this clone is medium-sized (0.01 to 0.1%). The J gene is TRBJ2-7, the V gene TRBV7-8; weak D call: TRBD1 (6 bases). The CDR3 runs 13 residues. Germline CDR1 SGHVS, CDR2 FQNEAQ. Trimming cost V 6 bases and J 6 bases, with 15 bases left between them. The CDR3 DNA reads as TGTGCCAGCAGGATTAGTGGGGGCAGCGAGCAGTACTTC. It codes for CASRISGGSEQYF.

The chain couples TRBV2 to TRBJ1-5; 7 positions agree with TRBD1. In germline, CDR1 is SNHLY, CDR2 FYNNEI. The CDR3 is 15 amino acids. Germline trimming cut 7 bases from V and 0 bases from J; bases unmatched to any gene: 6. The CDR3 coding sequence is TGTGCCAGCACCCGACGGGACAGTAGCAATCAGCCCCAGCATTTT. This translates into CASTRRDSSNQPQHF.

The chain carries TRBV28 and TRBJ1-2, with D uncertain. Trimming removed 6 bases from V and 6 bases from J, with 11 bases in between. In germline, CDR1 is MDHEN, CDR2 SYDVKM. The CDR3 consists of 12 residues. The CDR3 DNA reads TGTGCCAGCAGATCGACCCCGCATGGCTACACCTTC. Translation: CASRSTPHGYTF.